These 22 T cell receptor beta chains came from one sample sequenced in a study of graft-versus-host responses after intestinal transplantation. TCRdb keeps only in-frame clones here, not all; method: immunoSEQ multiplex PCR. The sample comprises around 45,000 clones, about 95% of which are singletons, and roughly 1.4% rests with the top ten. The source material was PBMCs, sampled roughly 51 weeks after intestinal transplant. All receptors come from a human patient who received an intestinal transplant, so some T cells may come from the graft donor.

The genes are TRBV10-3 and TRBJ1-2, with 10 bases aligning to TRBD1. V lost 10 bases, J lost 7 bases, and 12 bases stayed unmatched. The CDR3 has 14 residues. The germline gives CDR1 ENHRY, CDR2 SYGVKD. This chain's CDR3 is CATKEGTGESGYTF. The CDR3, as DNA: TGTGCCACTAAAGAGGGGACAGGGGAATCTGGCTACACCTTC.

This sequence joins TRBV19 and TRBJ1-1; the D gene is possibly TRBD1 (6 bases). The CDR3 spans 17 residues. Between the trimmed V and J ends, which lost 7 bases and 1 base, there was a span of 22 bases. Germline V gene lookup returns CDR1 LNHDA and CDR2 SQIVND (reference sequence). Written as DNA, the CDR3 is TGTGCCAGTACGCCCTGGGGGACACTCAAAGGGAACACTGAAGCTTTCTTT. Translation: CASTPWGTLKGNTEAFF.

CDR3 nucleotides: TGTGCCAGTAGGAAGACAGGGGGGGGCTACGAGCAGTACTTC. As protein: CASRKTGGGYEQYF. This chain uses TRBV19 with TRBJ2-7; 9 nucleotides line up with TRBD1. V shed 6 bases, J shed 3 bases, and the junction held 6 bases outside the gene matches. The CDR3 has 14 amino acids. The germline gives CDR1 LNHDA, CDR2 SQIVND (reference sequence).

The CDR3 coding sequence is TGTGCCAGCAGTGAAACCCCCTACGAGCAGTACTTC. As protein: CASSETPYEQYF. The chain recombines TRBV2 with TRBJ2-7; D is unresolved. This CDR3 has 12 residues. V gave up 2 bases and J gave up 2 bases, with 4 bases separating them. Germline V gene lookup returns CDR1 SNHLY and CDR2 FYNNEI. Supplemented by reference TRBV2 and TRBJ2-7, the full variable domain reads EPEVTQTPSHQVTQMGQEVILRCVPISNHLYFYWYRQILGQKVEFLVSFYNNEISEKSEIFDDQFSVERPDGSNFTLKIRSTKLEDSAMYFCASSETPYEQYFGPGTRLTVT.

This chain uses TRBV18 with TRBJ2-1; TRBD1 agrees at 12 bases. This CDR3 is built from 13 residues. Germline-derived CDR1 and CDR2 are KGHSH and LQKENI. The J segment lost 15 bases and the V segment lost 2 bases, leaving 5 bases of the junction unmatched. The CDR3 nucleotides are TGTGCCAGCTCACCAAGCCGGGACAGGGGGCCGTTCTTC. It encodes CASSPSRDRGPFF.

In its sample, this clone was seen once. The chain uses TRBV29-1 and TRBJ2-4; 7 bases align to TRBD2. Germline V gene sequence: CDR1 SQVTM, CDR2 ANQGSEA. Trimming took 6 bases from V and 0 from J; bases not matched to a gene: 5. CDR3 length: 14 amino acids. The CDR3 bases are TGCAGCGTGGGAGGGTTATTAGCCAAAAACATTCAGTACTTC. It translates to CSVGGLLAKNIQYF.

The gene calls are TRBV6-1 and TRBJ2-7; D is possibly TRBD1 or TRBD2 (6 bases each). CDR3 size: 12 residues. Germline CDR1 and CDR2: MNHNS and SASEGT. V was clipped by 6 bases and J by 5 bases, with 11 bases between them. This chain's CDR3 is CASSYGGNEQYF. CDR3 nucleotides: TGTGCCAGCAGCTACGGGGGCAACGAGCAGTACTTC.

The chain links TRBV7-7 to TRBJ1-1; D remains unclear. The CDR3 is 20 residues long. The germline V gene has CDR1 SSHAT and CDR2 FNYEAQ (reference sequence). Trimming cost V 0 bases and J 5 bases, with 28 bases left between them. In nucleotides, the CDR3 is TGTGCCAGCAGCTTAGCGCCCCCTTACGGATCAAGAACCAAGAATACTGAAGCTTTCTTT. It specifies CASSLAPPYGSRTKNTEAFF.

This chain joins TRBV5-4 and TRBJ2-2; perhaps TRBD2 as D (5 bases). The V gene's germline CDR1 is SGHNT and CDR2 YYREEE (reference sequence). Trimming pared 9 bases from V and 2 bases from J, leaving 11 bases between. The CDR3 length is 13 residues. The CDR3 loop is CATPGINTGELFF. In nucleotides, the CDR3 is TGTGCCACCCCGGGAATTAACACCGGGGAGCTGTTTTTT.

The CDR3 is CASGKGSSPLHF. CDR3 coding DNA: TGTGCCAGCGGCAAGGGAAGTTCACCCCTCCACTTT. The chain is built from TRBV6-6 and TRBJ1-6; D remains ambiguous. This CDR3 region has 12 residues. Germline assignment: CDR1 MNHNY and CDR2 SVGAGI (reference sequence). The V end lost 8 bases, the J end lost 9 bases, and 11 bases lay between the germline ends.

The chain links TRBV19 to TRBJ2-3; possible D gene TRBD1, 6 bases. CDR3 length: 15 residues. Germline V gives CDR1 LNHDA, CDR2 SQIVND (reference sequence). Deletions cut 5 bases from V and 0 bases from J, with 12 bases between. The CDR3 is CASSLGTTSTDTQYF. Written as DNA, the CDR3 is TGTGCCAGTAGTCTGGGGACAACTAGCACAGATACGCAGTATTTT.

The chain carries TRBV27 and TRBJ2-3, with 9 positions matching TRBD2. The CDR3 totals 16 residues. CDR1 is MNHEY and CDR2 is SMNVEV in the germline V gene (reference sequence). The V and J ends lost 3 bases and 6 bases, in that order; junction bases with no gene match: 10. The CDR3 sequence: CASSFIRLAGSDTQYF. In DNA, the CDR3 is TGTGCCAGCAGTTTTATCCGGCTAGCGGGGTCGGATACGCAGTATTTT.

J is TRBJ2-2 and V is TRBV18; 13 positions agree with TRBD2. Germline trimming cut 3 bases from V and 3 bases from J; bases unmatched to any gene: 4. The CDR3 length is 17 residues. Germline CDR1 reads KGHSH; CDR2 reads LQKENI. CDR3 in amino acids: CASSPWTSGSYTGELFF. DNA of the CDR3: TGTGCCAGCTCACCCTGGACTAGCGGGAGTTACACCGGGGAGCTGTTTTTT.

The chain uses TRBV5-1 and TRBJ2-5, with unresolved D. With 0 bases removed from V and 5 bases from J, the gap between germline ends came to 8 bases. The CDR3 loop spans 13 amino acids. CDR1 is SGHRS and CDR2 is YFSETQ in the germline V gene. CDR3 residues: CASSLGVGETQYF. In DNA, the CDR3 is TGCGCCAGCAGCTTGGGGGTCGGGGAGACCCAGTACTTC. The full variable domain, with the rest looked up from reference TRBV5-1 and TRBJ2-5, is KAGVTQTPRYLIKTRGQQVTLSCSPISGHRSVSWYQQTPGQGLQFLFEYFSETQRNKGNFPGRFSGRQFSNSRSEMNVSTLELGDSALYLCASSLGVGETQYFGPGTRLLVL.

V and J are TRBV5-4 and TRBJ2-3, with TRBD2 matching over 9 bases. The CDR3 sequence is 17 residues long. CDR1 is SGHNT, CDR2 YYREEE, per germline (reference sequence). With 3 bases clipped from V and 0 bases from J, the junction kept 8 bases outside the gene matches. The CDR3 DNA follows: TGTGCCAGCAGCTGGGGGAGCGGGGGGCTTAGCACAGATACGCAGTATTTT. Amino acids: CASSWGSGGLSTDTQYF.

The V call is TRBV9, the J call TRBJ1-1; 8 bases are a match to TRBD1. J gave up 3 bases and V 0 bases, and 4 bases lay outside the gene matches. In germline, CDR1 is SGDLS, CDR2 YYNGEE. This CDR3 is built from 15 residues. This chain's CDR3 is CASSVAQGADTEAFF. In DNA form, the CDR3 reads TGTGCCAGCAGCGTAGCTCAGGGGGCGGACACTGAAGCTTTCTTT.

This chain links TRBV10-3 with TRBJ1-6; 8 nucleotides match TRBD1. J lost 10 bases, V lost 10 bases, and 6 bases had no gene match. There are 12 residues in the CDR3. CDR1 and CDR2 from the germline V gene are ENHRY and SYGVKD. The CDR3 bases are TGTGCCACGTGTGACAGGGGATCACCCCTCCACTTT. Translated, it gives CATCDRGSPLHF.

The chain has TRBV28 and TRBJ2-7; the D gene is possibly TRBD2 (6 bases). This CDR3 has 16 amino acids. Germline V gene lookup returns CDR1 MDHEN and CDR2 SYDVKM. V lost 6 bases to trimming and J lost 0 bases, with 18 bases between them. CDR3 in DNA: TGTGCCAGCAGACCCCGAGGGACTTGGAGCTCCTACGAGCAGTACTTC. Translating it yields CASRPRGTWSSYEQYF.

The rearrangement links TRBV5-1 to TRBJ1-1; 7 nucleotides align to TRBD1. The V gene's germline CDR1 is SGHRS and CDR2 YFSETQ. CDR3 length: 15 residues. V was pared by 4 bases and J by 1 base, with 7 bases of the junction left unmatched. In DNA, the CDR3 is TGCGCCAGCAGCCCCCCCCGGACAGGGAACACTGAAGCTTTCTTT. Translated, it gives CASSPPRTGNTEAFF.

The chain couples TRBV19 to TRBJ1-5; D is possibly TRBD1 (5 bases). Germline CDR1 and CDR2: LNHDA and SQIVND (reference sequence). The ends were cut back, 4 bases at V and 8 bases at J, with 12 bases in the middle. This CDR3 is 13 amino acids long. The DNA of the CDR3 is TGTGCCAGTAGTACCCAGGGCGCGGAGCCCCAGCATTTT. It translates to CASSTQGAEPQHF.

V is TRBV20-1 and J is TRBJ2-3; perhaps TRBD1 as D (6 bases). CDR3 length: 10 amino acids. CDR1 DFQATT and CDR2 SNEGSKA come from the germline V gene (reference sequence). V was clipped by 7 bases and J by 4 bases, with 6 bases between them. CDR3 amino acids: CSGGPDTQYF. The CDR3 DNA follows: TGCAGTGGGGGGCCAGATACGCAGTATTTT.

The chain carries TRBV18 and TRBJ2-3, with TRBD2 matching over 11 bases. Looked up from germline, CDR1 is KGHSH and CDR2 is LQKENI. Trimming cost V 3 bases and J 2 bases; bases outside gene matches: 4. There are 16 residues in the CDR3. The CDR3 coding sequence is TGTGCCAGCTCACCCCGACTAGCGGGGCCCACAGATACGCAGTATTTT. Encoded protein: CASSPRLAGPTDTQYF.